The rows below give T cell receptor beta chains drawn from one sample of a study of PD-L1 blockade in urothelial cancer. The table came from immunoSEQ multiplex PCR; TCRdb's copy has only in-frame clones and leaves some out. Among approximately 120,000 clones listed, about 83% were seen once. Sequencing used PBMCs, obtained around atezolizumab (anti-PD-L1) treatment. The receptors derive from a man over 45 with urothelial cancer. CDR3s include the opening cysteine and the closing phenylalanine or tryptophan. The D gene is left open where the match is weak. Clone size, where shown, is once, few, many, or a class for clones that have expanded.

>TRBD1|TRBV25-1|TRBJ2-2|.|14
CASSAGQYTGELFF
TGTGCCAGCAGTGCGGGACAGTACACCGGGGAGCTGTTTTTT
>TRBD1|TRBV5-1|TRBJ1-1|.|14
CASTHRQGTTEAFF
TGCGCCAGCACCCATCGACAGGGGACGACTGAAGCTTTCTTT
>.|TRBV28|TRBJ1-1|.|11
CASSVETEAFF
TGTGCCAGCAGTGTTGAGACTGAAGCTTTCTTT
>.|TRBV20-1|TRBJ2-5|once|11
CSASTGGTQYF
TGCAGTGCTAGTACAGGCGGGACCCAGTACTTC
>.|TRBV7-9|TRBJ2-3|once|13
CASSPTGGPTQYF
TGTGCCAGCAGCCCTACTGGAGGGCCAACGCAGTATTTT
>TRBD2|TRBV19|TRBJ2-1|.|16
CASSPLTSGSNNEQFF
TGTGCCAGTAGTCCCCTGACTAGCGGGAGCAACAATGAGCAGTTCTTC
>.|TRBV19|TRBJ1-5|.|15
CASVDRKYSNQPQHF
TGTGCCAGTGTGGACAGAAAATATAGCAATCAGCCCCAGCATTTT
>.|TRBV10-3|TRBJ2-7|.|12
CAGSSGSYEQYF
TGTGCCGGCTCGAGCGGTTCCTACGAGCAGTACTTC
>.|TRBV7-5|TRBJ1-5|.|16
CARSLRSAASNQPQHF
TGTGCCAGAAGCCTACGGTCGGCGGCGTCTAATCAGCCCCAGCATTTT
>.|TRBV11-2|TRBJ2-1|.|15
CASSLGTVLTNEQFF
TGTGCCAGCAGCTTAGGGACAGTACTTACCAATGAGCAGTTCTTC
>.|TRBV19|TRBJ2-6|.|15
CASWQGSSGANVLTF
TGTGCTTCTTGGCAGGGGAGCTCTGGGGCCAACGTCCTGACTTTC
>TRBD1|TRBV27|TRBJ1-2|.|13
CASGTGLNYGYTF
TGTGCCAGCGGGACAGGGCTTAACTATGGCTACACCTTC
>.|TRBV7-3|TRBJ2-1|.|16
CASSLTAGTLRAEQFF
TGTGCCAGCAGCTTAACGGCAGGGACTCTGAGAGCTGAGCAGTTCTTC
>TRBD2|TRBV5-1|TRBJ2-1|.|15
CASSTGTSGYNEQFF
TGCGCCAGCAGCACCGGGACTAGCGGCTACAATGAGCAGTTCTTC
>.|TRBV6-1|TRBJ2-2|.|15
CASLWERMAPGELFF
TGTGCCAGCCTCTGGGAGAGAATGGCCCCCGGGGAGCTGTTTTTT
>TRBD2|TRBV18|TRBJ2-7|.|17
CASSPGLAGESSYEQYF
TGTGCCAGCTCACCAGGACTAGCGGGAGAAAGCTCCTACGAGCAGTACTTC
>TRBD2|TRBV18|TRBJ2-3|.|16
CASSGISGRGTDTQYF
TGTGCCAGCTCAGGTATCAGCGGGAGAGGGACAGATACGCAGTATTTT
>.|TRBV28|TRBJ2-7|.|14
CASSPSAGSYEQYF
TGTGCCAGCAGTCCTTCGGCGGGATCCTACGAGCAGTACTTC
>TRBD1|TRBV6-1|TRBJ2-5|.|16
CASSEHETGLQETQYF
TGTGCCAGCAGTGAACATGAGACAGGGTTACAAGAGACCCAGTACTTC
>.|TRBV6-6|TRBJ2-5|.|14
CASSYSRRGETQYF
TGTGCCAGCAGTTATTCACGGAGAGGGGAGACCCAGTACTTC
>.|TRBV15|TRBJ1-1|.|15
CATSRSQGFRTEAFF
TGTGCCACCAGCAGATCACAGGGTTTCCGAACTGAAGCTTTCTTT
>TRBD1|TRBV27|TRBJ1-2|.|13
CASSSTGGRSYTF
TGTGCCAGCAGTTCGACAGGGGGCCGGAGCTACACCTTC
>TRBD1|TRBV11-2|TRBJ2-7|.|17
CASSSSPTGGAGYEQYF
TGTGCCAGCAGCTCGTCCCCTACAGGGGGCGCGGGTTACGAGCAGTACTTC
>TRBD2|TRBV7-9|TRBJ2-2|.|17
CASSWRPGLGNTGELFF
TGTGCCAGCAGCTGGAGGCCGGGACTAGGGAACACCGGGGAGCTGTTTTTT
>TRBD2|TRBV4-1|TRBJ2-3|.|17
CASSRGAGGPSTDTQYF
TGCGCCAGCAGCCGCGGAGCGGGAGGGCCTTCTACAGATACGCAGTATTTT
>TRBD1|TRBV28|TRBJ1-2|.|18
CASSSDTSSTGGNYGYTF
TGTGCCAGCAGTTCCGATACATCTAGCACAGGGGGTAACTATGGCTACACCTTC
>.|TRBV6-5|TRBJ2-7|.|9
CASSEALYF
TGTGCCAGCAGTGAAGCGCTATACTTC
>.|TRBV28|TRBJ1-2|.|12
CASSFQGYGYTF
TGTGCCAGCAGTTTCCAGGGGTATGGCTACACCTTC
>TRBD1|TRBV6-1|TRBJ1-4|.|14
CASNQGAEREKLFF
TGTGCCAGCAACCAGGGGGCTGAACGGGAAAAACTGTTTTTT
>.|TRBV29-1|TRBJ1-6|.|13
CSVEVGTGSPLHF
TGCAGCGTTGAGGTGGGAACGGGGTCACCCCTCCACTTT
>TRBD2|TRBV25-1|TRBJ2-2|.|15
CASSRRDYNTGELFF
TGTGCCAGCAGCCGCCGGGACTATAACACCGGGGAGCTGTTTTTT
>.|TRBV2|TRBJ2-3|.|14
CASGQPGGADTQYF
TGTGCCAGTGGACAGCCGGGAGGAGCAGATACGCAGTATTTT
>TRBD2|TRBV15|TRBJ2-1|.|14
CATKVLAGYNEQFF
TGTGCCACCAAGGTTCTAGCGGGGTACAATGAGCAGTTCTTC
>.|TRBV14|TRBJ1-2|.|14
CASSRGGTDYGYTF
TGTGCCAGCAGCCGAGGGGGAACGGACTATGGCTACACCTTC
>TRBD2|TRBV30|TRBJ2-1|.|16
CAWGRLAGGGYNEQFF
TGTGCCTGGGGGAGGCTAGCGGGGGGAGGCTACAATGAGCAGTTCTTC
>TRBD2|TRBV5-6|TRBJ2-7|.|13
CASSSGTNYEQYF
TGTGCCAGCAGTTCCGGGACTAACTACGAGCAGTACTTC
>.|TRBV5-6|TRBJ1-1|.|14
CASRELGADTEAFF
TGTGCCAGCAGAGAATTGGGGGCGGACACTGAAGCTTTCTTT
>TRBD2|TRBV5-1|TRBJ2-3|once|17
CASSSGTNLQSTDTQYF
TGCGCCAGCAGCTCGGGGACTAACCTCCAGAGCACAGATACGCAGTATTTT
>TRBD1|TRBV30|TRBJ1-2|.|12
CAWSEGDRRYTF
TGTGCCTGGAGTGAAGGGGACAGGCGCTACACCTTC
>.|TRBV7-2|TRBJ2-2|.|13
CASSTRGAGELFF
TGTGCCAGCAGCACGCGGGGAGCCGGGGAGCTGTTTTTT
>TRBD2|TRBV11-2|TRBJ2-2|.|18
CASSRGIGLAVNTGELFF
TGTGCCAGCAGCCGGGGTATCGGGCTAGCGGTGAACACCGGGGAGCTGTTTTTT
>TRBD1|TRBV29-1|TRBJ1-4|.|14
CSVGAQGGLGKLFF
TGCAGCGTCGGGGCACAGGGGGGCCTAGGGAAACTGTTTTTT
>TRBD1|TRBV6-6|TRBJ1-4|.|14
CASRLQGAGEKLFF
TGTGCCAGCAGGTTACAGGGGGCGGGGGAAAAACTGTTTTTT
>TRBD2|TRBV4-2|TRBJ2-2|.|15
CASSPGGRAGGELFF
TGTGCCAGCAGCCCGGGGGGGAGGGCGGGCGGGGAGCTGTTTTTT
>.|TRBV9|TRBJ2-1|.|15
CASSVGGRSYNEQFF
TGTGCCAGCAGCGTAGGGGGGCGGTCCTACAATGAGCAGTTCTTC
>TRBD2|TRBV28|TRBJ2-7|.|16
CASSKPAGVYNYEQYF
TGTGCCAGCAGTAAACCAGCGGGAGTCTATAACTACGAGCAGTACTTC
>.|TRBV19|TRBJ2-2|.|14
CASSAWETNGELFF
TGTGCCAGTAGCGCTTGGGAGACAAACGGGGAGCTGTTTTTT
>TRBD2|TRBV7-9|TRBJ2-1|.|18
CASSPTNSGRGSENEQFF
TGTGCCAGCAGCCCTACTAATAGCGGGAGAGGCTCGGAGAATGAGCAGTTCTTC
>TRBD2|TRBV19|TRBJ2-7|once|14
CASRRTRSSYEQYF
TGTGCCAGTAGGAGGACTAGATCCTCCTACGAGCAGTACTTC
>.|TRBV6-5|TRBJ1-2|.|15
CASSYRQTYNYGYTF
TGTGCCAGCAGTTACAGACAGACCTATAACTATGGCTACACCTTC
>.|TRBV14|TRBJ1-6|.|17
CASSLRGGVLINSPLHF
TGTGCCAGCAGCCTCCGAGGAGGGGTCCTGATCAATTCACCCCTCCACTTT
>.|TRBV28|TRBJ2-7|.|14
CASSLPGYSYEQYF
TGTGCCAGCAGTTTACCGGGGTACTCCTACGAGCAGTACTTC